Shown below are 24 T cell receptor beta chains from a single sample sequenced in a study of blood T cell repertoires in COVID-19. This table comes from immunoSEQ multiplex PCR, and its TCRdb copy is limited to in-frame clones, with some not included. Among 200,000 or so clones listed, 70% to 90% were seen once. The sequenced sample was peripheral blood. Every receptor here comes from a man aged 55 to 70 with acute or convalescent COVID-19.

As DNA, the CDR3 is TGTGCCAGCAGCCCGGGCAAAGGGACAGTGAACTATGGCTACACCTTC. Amino acids: CASSPGKGTVNYGYTF. The chain uses TRBV6-2 or TRBV6-3 and TRBJ1-2, with 7 positions matching TRBD1. The V gene's germline CDR1 is MNHEY and CDR2 SVGEGT. After removal of 6 bases from V and 2 bases from J, the junction contained 12 bases not matched to a gene. This CDR3 has 16 amino acids.

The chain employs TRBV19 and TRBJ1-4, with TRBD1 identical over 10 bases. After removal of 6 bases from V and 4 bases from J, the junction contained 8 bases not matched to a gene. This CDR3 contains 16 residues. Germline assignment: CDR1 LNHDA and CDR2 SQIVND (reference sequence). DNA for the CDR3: TGTGCCAGTAGCAAGGGACAGGGGAACCTTAATGAAAAACTGTTTTTT. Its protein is CASSKGQGNLNEKLFF.

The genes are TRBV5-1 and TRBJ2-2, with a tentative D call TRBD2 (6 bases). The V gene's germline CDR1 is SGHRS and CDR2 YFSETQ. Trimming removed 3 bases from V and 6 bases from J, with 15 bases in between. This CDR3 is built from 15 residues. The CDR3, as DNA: TGCGCCAGCAGCTCGGGGGTCGTGGGTGCCGGGGAGCTGTTTTTT. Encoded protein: CASSSGVVGAGELFF.

CDR3 region: CASRNQGATNEKLFF. As DNA, the CDR3 is TGTGCCAGCAGGAACCAGGGTGCAACTAATGAAAAACTGTTTTTT. This chain joins TRBV6-5 and TRBJ1-4; tentatively, D is TRBD1 (5 bases). Germline-derived CDR1 and CDR2 are MNHEY and SVGAGI. CDR3 length: 15 amino acids. V was pared by 6 bases and J by 0 bases, with 11 bases between.

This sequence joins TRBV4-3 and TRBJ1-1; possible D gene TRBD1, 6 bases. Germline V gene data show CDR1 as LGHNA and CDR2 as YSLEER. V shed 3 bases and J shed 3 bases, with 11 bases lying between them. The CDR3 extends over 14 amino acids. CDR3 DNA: TGCGCCAGCAGCCAGACTGCAGGGGACACTGAAGCTTTCTTT. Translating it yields CASSQTAGDTEAFF.

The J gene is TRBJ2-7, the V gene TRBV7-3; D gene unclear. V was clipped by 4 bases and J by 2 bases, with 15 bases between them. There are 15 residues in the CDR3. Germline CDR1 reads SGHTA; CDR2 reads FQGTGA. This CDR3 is CASSSTSTEPYEQYF. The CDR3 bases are TGTGCCAGCAGCTCAACCTCCACAGAGCCCTACGAGCAGTACTTC.

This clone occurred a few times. The CDR3 sequence is CASSGGGISYNSPLHF. DNA for the CDR3: TGTGCCAGCAGTGGGGGAGGAATCTCCTATAATTCACCCCTCCACTTT. The rearrangement uses TRBV2 and TRBJ1-6, with D hard to call. CDR3 length equals 16 residues. Germline V gene lookup returns CDR1 SNHLY and CDR2 FYNNEI. The V end was cut by 4 bases, the J end by 0 bases, with 10 bases between.

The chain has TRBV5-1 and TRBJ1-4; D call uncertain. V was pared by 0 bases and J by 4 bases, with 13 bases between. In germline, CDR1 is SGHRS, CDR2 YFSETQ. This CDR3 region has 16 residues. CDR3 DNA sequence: TGCGCCAGCAGCTTGGATACTATGCGGATTAATGAAAAACTGTTTTTT. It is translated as CASSLDTMRINEKLFF.

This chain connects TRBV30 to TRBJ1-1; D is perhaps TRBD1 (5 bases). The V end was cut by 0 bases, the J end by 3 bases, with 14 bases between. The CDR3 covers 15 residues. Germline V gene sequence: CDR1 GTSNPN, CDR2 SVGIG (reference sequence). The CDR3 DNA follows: TGTGCCTGGAGTGTAAAAGACAGCGAGGACACTGAAGCTTTCTTT. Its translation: CAWSVKDSEDTEAFF.

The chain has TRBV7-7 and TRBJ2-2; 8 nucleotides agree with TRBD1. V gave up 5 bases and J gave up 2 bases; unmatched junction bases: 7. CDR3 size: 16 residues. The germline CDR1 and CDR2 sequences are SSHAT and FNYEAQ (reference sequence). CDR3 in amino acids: CASSAFRGLNTGELFF. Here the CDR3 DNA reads TGTGCCAGCAGCGCATTCAGGGGGCTCAACACCGGGGAGCTGTTTTTT.

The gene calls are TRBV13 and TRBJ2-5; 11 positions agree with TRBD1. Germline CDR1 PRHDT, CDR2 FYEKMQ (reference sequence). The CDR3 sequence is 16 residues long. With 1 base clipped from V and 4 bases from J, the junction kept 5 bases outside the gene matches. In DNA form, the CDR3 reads TGTGCCAGCAGCTTAGACCGGACAGGGGGCGCAGAGACCCAGTACTTC. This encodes CASSLDRTGGAETQYF.

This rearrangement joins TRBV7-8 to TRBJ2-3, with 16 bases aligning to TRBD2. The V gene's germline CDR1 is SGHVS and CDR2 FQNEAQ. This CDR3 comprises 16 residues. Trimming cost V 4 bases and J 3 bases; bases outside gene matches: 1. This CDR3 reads CASSSGLAGGTDTQYF. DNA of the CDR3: TGTGCCAGCAGCTCGGGACTAGCGGGGGGGACAGATACGCAGTATTTT.

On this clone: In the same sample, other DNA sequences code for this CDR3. The chain's CDR3 is CASSLDSYNEQFF. The DNA for the CDR3 is TGTGCCAGCAGCTTGGACAGTTACAATGAGCAGTTCTTC. This chain uses TRBV7-3 with TRBJ2-1; tentative D call: TRBD1 (6 bases). This CDR3 has 13 amino acids. CDR1 is SGHTA and CDR2 is FQGTGA in the germline V gene. V lost 3 bases and J 4 bases, leaving 7 bases between the germline ends.

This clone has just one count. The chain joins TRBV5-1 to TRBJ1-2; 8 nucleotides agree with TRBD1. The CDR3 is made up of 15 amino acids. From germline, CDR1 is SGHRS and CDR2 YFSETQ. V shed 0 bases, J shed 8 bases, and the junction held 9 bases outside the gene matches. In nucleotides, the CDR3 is TGCGCCAGCAGCTTGGACCCGGACAGGGCCAGCGGCTACACCTTC. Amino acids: CASSLDPDRASGYTF.

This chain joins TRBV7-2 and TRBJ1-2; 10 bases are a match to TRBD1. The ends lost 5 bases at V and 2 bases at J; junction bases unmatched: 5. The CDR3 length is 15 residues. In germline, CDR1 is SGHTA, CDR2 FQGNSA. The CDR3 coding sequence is TGTGCCAGCAGCGCAGGGACAGGGGAGAACTATGGCTACACCTTC. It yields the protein CASSAGTGENYGYTF.

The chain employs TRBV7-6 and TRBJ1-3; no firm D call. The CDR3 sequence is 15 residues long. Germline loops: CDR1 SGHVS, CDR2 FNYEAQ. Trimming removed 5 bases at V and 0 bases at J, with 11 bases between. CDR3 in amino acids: CASSLRESSGNTIYF. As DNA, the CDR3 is TGTGCCAGCAGCCTGCGGGAGAGCTCTGGAAACACCATATATTTT. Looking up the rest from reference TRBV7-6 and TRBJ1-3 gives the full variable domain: GAGVSQSPRYKVTKRGQDVALRCDPISGHVSLYWYRQALGQGPEFLTYFNYEAQQDKSGLPNDRFSAERPEGSISTLTIQRTEQRDSAMYRCASSLRESSGNTIYFGEGSWLTVV.

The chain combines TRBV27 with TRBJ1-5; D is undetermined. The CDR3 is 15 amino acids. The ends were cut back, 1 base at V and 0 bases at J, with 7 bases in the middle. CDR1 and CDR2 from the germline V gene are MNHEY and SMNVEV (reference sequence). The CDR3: CASSLYGGSNQPQHF. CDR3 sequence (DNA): TGTGCCAGCAGTTTATACGGTGGTAGCAATCAGCCCCAGCATTTT.

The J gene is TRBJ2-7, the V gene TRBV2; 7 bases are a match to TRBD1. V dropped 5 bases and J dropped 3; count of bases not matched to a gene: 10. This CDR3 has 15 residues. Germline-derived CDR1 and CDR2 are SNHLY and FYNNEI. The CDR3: CASSPTGPPLYEQYF. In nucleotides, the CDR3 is TGTGCCAGCAGTCCGACAGGGCCCCCTCTCTACGAGCAGTACTTC.

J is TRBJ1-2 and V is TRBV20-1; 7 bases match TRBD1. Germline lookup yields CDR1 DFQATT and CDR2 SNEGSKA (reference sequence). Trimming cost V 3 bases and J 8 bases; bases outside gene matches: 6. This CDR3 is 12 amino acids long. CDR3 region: CSASEGGWGYTF. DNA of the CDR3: TGCAGTGCTAGTGAAGGGGGCTGGGGCTACACCTTC.

CDR3 amino acids: CASSLEGQGTFSYNSPLHF. The DNA of the CDR3 is TGTGCCAGCAGCTTAGAGGGACAGGGCACCTTCTCCTATAATTCACCCCTCCACTTT. The V call is TRBV7-2, the J call TRBJ1-6; 9 bases map to TRBD1. Germline loops: CDR1 SGHTA, CDR2 FQGNSA. The CDR3 contains 19 residues. The V and J ends lost 1 base and 0 bases, in that order; junction bases with no gene match: 7.

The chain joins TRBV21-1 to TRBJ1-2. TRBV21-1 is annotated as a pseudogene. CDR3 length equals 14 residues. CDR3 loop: CASSKDMGGYGYTF. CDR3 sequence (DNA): TGTGCCAGCAGCAAAGATATGGGAGGCTATGGCTACACCTTC.

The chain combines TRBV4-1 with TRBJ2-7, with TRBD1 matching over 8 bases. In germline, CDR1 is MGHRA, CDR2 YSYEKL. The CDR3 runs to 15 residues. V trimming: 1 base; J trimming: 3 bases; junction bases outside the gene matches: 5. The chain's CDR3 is CASSQGQGAGYEQYF. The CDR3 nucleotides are TGCGCCAGCAGCCAAGGGCAGGGGGCAGGCTACGAGCAGTACTTC.

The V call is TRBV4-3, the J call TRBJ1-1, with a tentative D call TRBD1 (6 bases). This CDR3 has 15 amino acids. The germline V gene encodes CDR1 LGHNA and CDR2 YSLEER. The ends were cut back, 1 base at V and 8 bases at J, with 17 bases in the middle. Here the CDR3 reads CASSQGWGPGAEAFF. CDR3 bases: TGCGCCAGCAGCCAAGGGTGGGGGCCTGGTGCGGAAGCTTTCTTT.

The CDR3 sequence: CASSIGIRNGQGAWGYTF. CDR3 coding DNA: TGTGCCAGTAGTATTGGAATCCGCAATGGACAGGGGGCGTGGGGCTACACCTTC. The chain links TRBV19 to TRBJ1-2; 11 bases align to TRBD1. The CDR3 is 18 residues long. The V gene end was trimmed by 3 bases and the J gene end by 8 bases; junction bases not matched to a gene: 17. Germline V gene lookup returns CDR1 LNHDA and CDR2 SQIVND (reference sequence).